Presented here are 30 T cell receptor beta chains from one specimen sequenced in a study of T cell changes during pregnancy in multiple sclerosis. This table comes from immunoSEQ multiplex PCR, and its TCRdb copy is limited to in-frame clones, with some not included. The top ten clones hold 1.4% to 1.5% of a sample with approximately 68,000 clones, more than 85% of them seen once. The source was peripheral blood, collected in the second trimester of pregnancy. The receptors were sampled from a female donor with multiple sclerosis, enrolled in a pregnancy study.

The V call is TRBV7-8, the J call TRBJ1-5; D unclear. Trimming shortened V by 3 bases and J by 2 bases, and 14 bases separated the two germline ends. CDR1 is SGHVS and CDR2 is FQNEAQ in the germline V gene. CDR3 length equals 16 residues. The DNA of the CDR3 is TGTGCCAGCAGCTTTGATAGAGGCGATGGCAATCAGCCCCAGCATTTT. It yields the protein CASSFDRGDGNQPQHF.

The V call is TRBV10-3, the J call TRBJ2-1; tentative D call: TRBD1 (5 bases). The CDR3 sequence is 11 residues long. Germline-derived CDR1 and CDR2 are ENHRY and SYGVKD. V was clipped by 9 bases and J by 5 bases, with 8 bases between them. This CDR3 is CAIGVNNEQFF. In nucleotides, the CDR3 is TGTGCCATAGGGGTTAACAATGAGCAGTTCTTC.

The chain has TRBV29-1 and TRBJ1-2; 11 positions match TRBD1. J lost 12 bases, V lost 4 bases, and 10 bases had no gene match. The CDR3 has 13 amino acids. CDR1 SQVTM and CDR2 ANQGSEA come from the germline V gene. This CDR3 is CSVVDADRGLDTF. The CDR3, as DNA: TGCAGCGTTGTTGATGCGGACAGGGGGCTCGACACCTTC. The full variable domain, its missing parts supplied by reference TRBV29-1 and TRBJ1-2, is SAVISQKPSRDICQRGTSLTIQCQVDSQVTMMFWYRQQPGQSLTLIATANQGSEATYESGFVIDKFPISRPNLTFSTLTVSNMSPEDSSIYLCSVVDADRGLDTFGSGTRLTVV.

The chain couples TRBV5-6 to TRBJ2-7, with 13 positions matching TRBD2. Germline V lookup: CDR1 SGHDT, CDR2 YYEEEE. The length of the CDR3 is 14 residues. V lost 4 bases, J lost 12 bases, and 10 bases stayed unmatched. CDR3 nucleotides: TGTGCCAGCAGCGTGACTAGCGGGAGGAGTATGGGGTACTTC. Translating it yields CASSVTSGRSMGYF.

The rearrangement links TRBV11-2 to TRBJ1-4; D ambiguous. Germline V lookup: CDR1 SGHAT, CDR2 FQNNGV. The V end lost 8 bases, the J end lost 2 bases, and 9 bases lay between the germline ends. CDR3 length: 13 residues. The CDR3 loop reads CASGPATNEKLFF. CDR3 sequence (DNA): TGTGCCAGCGGCCCAGCGACTAATGAAAAACTGTTTTTT.

This clone was observed a single time. The chain links TRBV6-1 to TRBJ1-1, with D tentatively TRBD1 (5 bases). CDR3 length: 14 amino acids. The germline CDR1 and CDR2 sequences are MNHNS and SASEGT. V gave up 5 bases and J gave up 1 base, with 11 bases separating them. The chain's CDR3 is CASSLDIWNTEAFF. Here the CDR3 DNA reads TGTGCCAGCAGTTTGGACATCTGGAACACTGAAGCTTTCTTT.

The chain has TRBV9 and TRBJ2-2; maybe TRBD1 (5 bases). The CDR3 covers 16 residues. Germline lookup yields CDR1 SGDLS and CDR2 YYNGEE. Trimming shortened V by 1 base and J by 2 bases, and 12 bases separated the two germline ends. The CDR3 region is CASSVRGSPNTGELFF. The CDR3, as DNA: TGTGCCAGCAGCGTAAGGGGCAGCCCTAACACCGGGGAGCTGTTTTTT.

The chain employs TRBV29-1 and TRBJ1-2; weak D call: TRBD1 (6 bases). V lost 3 bases and J lost 6, with 11 bases in between. Germline CDR1 and CDR2: SQVTM and ANQGSEA. The CDR3 length is 12 residues. The CDR3 sequence: CSVDNRADGYTF. The DNA of the CDR3 is TGCAGCGTTGATAACAGGGCAGATGGCTACACCTTC.

The chain is built from TRBV27 and TRBJ1-6; TRBD1 matches 8 bases. This CDR3 spans 17 amino acids. V trimming: 5 bases; J trimming: 7 bases; junction bases outside the gene matches: 13. CDR1 and CDR2 from the germline V gene are MNHEY and SMNVEV (reference sequence). For the CDR3, the DNA is TGTGCCAGCAGTCTACGATTTGGTGCAGGGGGCAATTCACCCCTCCACTTT. It codes for CASSLRFGAGGNSPLHF.

The chain links TRBV19 to TRBJ1-2; D is unresolved. The V end lost 0 bases, the J end lost 9 bases, and 14 bases lay between the germline ends. CDR3 length: 14 residues. Germline CDR1 is LNHDA and CDR2 is SQIVND (reference sequence). For the CDR3, the DNA is TGTGCCAGTAGTATAGATTTCATTCCAGATAGCTACACCTTC. It encodes CASSIDFIPDSYTF.

V usage is TRBV7-2 and J usage is TRBJ2-4; D gene unclear. The CDR3 is 14 residues long. Germline lookup yields CDR1 SGHTA and CDR2 FQGNSA. V lost 2 bases and J 2 bases, leaving 7 bases between the germline ends. The CDR3 coding sequence is TGTGCCAGCAGCTTACTAGGTCCCAAAAACATTCAGTACTTC. Its translation is CASSLLGPKNIQYF.

The rearrangement joins TRBV19 to TRBJ1-2; TRBD1 matches 7 bases. This CDR3 region has 17 residues. Germline loops: CDR1 LNHDA, CDR2 SQIVND (reference sequence). With 5 bases clipped from V and 1 base from J, the junction kept 13 bases outside the gene matches. CDR3 in amino acids: CASSPTGTQGLNYGYTF. CDR3 in DNA: TGTGCCAGTAGTCCGACCGGTACACAGGGGCTTAACTATGGCTACACCTTC.

This clone was observed once. The CDR3 sequence: CASSESSYNSPLHF. In DNA form, the CDR3 reads TGCGCCAGCAGCGAGAGCTCCTATAATTCACCCCTCCACTTT. V and J are TRBV5-1 and TRBJ1-6, with no clear D. The CDR3 sequence is 14 residues long. Trimming removed 4 bases from V and 0 bases from J, with 5 bases in between. The germline V gene has CDR1 SGHRS and CDR2 YFSETQ.

The V and J genes are TRBV30 and TRBJ2-6; the D gene is possibly TRBD2 (7 bases). The germline gives CDR1 GTSNPN, CDR2 SVGIG (reference sequence). CDR3 length: 15 residues. V was trimmed by 8 bases and J by 0 bases, leaving 14 bases between them. This CDR3 is CAGGAGLSGANVLTF. CDR3 bases: TGTGCCGGGGGGGCAGGACTCTCTGGGGCCAACGTCCTGACTTTC. The full variable domain, completed using reference TRBV30 and TRBJ2-6, is SQTIHQWPATLVQPVGSPLSLECTVEGTSNPNLYWYRQAAGRGLQLLFYSVGIGQISSEVPQNLSASRPQDRQFILSSKKLLLSDSGFYLCAGGAGLSGANVLTFGAGSRLTVL.

This clone was seen a few times. This chain connects TRBV14 to TRBJ1-6; D is possibly TRBD1 (6 bases). Per the germline V gene, CDR1 is SGHDN and CDR2 is FVKESK. V dropped 4 bases and J dropped 9 bases, with 13 bases sitting between them. This CDR3 has 14 residues. The CDR3 is CASSLLQGTSPLHF. The CDR3 DNA reads as TGTGCCAGCAGCCTATTACAGGGAACTTCACCCCTCCACTTT.

As DNA, the CDR3 is TGTGCCAGCCTGGGCGGGGGGCACGAGCAGTACTTC. Translation: CASLGGGHEQYF. The chain joins TRBV5-6 to TRBJ2-7; 8 bases agree with TRBD2. Germline assignment: CDR1 SGHDT and CDR2 YYEEEE. The CDR3 contains 12 residues. Unmatched junction bases numbered 5, after V lost 7 bases and J lost 5 bases.

The CDR3 sequence is CASSLVGGGGVYEQYF. CDR3 nucleotide sequence: TGTGCCAGCAGCTTAGTAGGGGGAGGGGGGGTATACGAGCAGTACTTC. This chain uses TRBV7-8 with TRBJ2-7, with a weak D call TRBD2 (7 bases). V dropped 1 base and J dropped 4 bases, with 17 bases sitting between them. This CDR3 has 16 residues. The germline gives CDR1 SGHVS, CDR2 FQNEAQ. Full variable domain (missing parts from reference TRBV7-8 and TRBJ2-7): GAGVSQSPRYKVAKRGQDVALRCDPISGHVSLFWYQQALGQGPEFLTYFQNEAQLDKSGLPSDRFFAERPEGSVSTLKIQRTQQEDSAVYLCASSLVGGGGVYEQYFGPGTRLTVT.

This chain links TRBV10-3 with TRBJ2-1; a possible D gene is TRBD1 (5 bases). Deletions cut 6 bases from V and 7 bases from J, with 13 bases between. The CDR3 extends over 13 amino acids. Germline V CDR1 and CDR2: ENHRY, SYGVKD. The CDR3 spells CAIREQVGNEQFF. The DNA of the CDR3 is TGTGCCATCAGGGAACAGGTGGGGAATGAGCAGTTCTTC.

This clone has just a few counts. This rearrangement joins TRBV30 to TRBJ1-6; D not resolved. The V end lost 0 bases, the J end lost 9 bases, and 12 bases lay between the germline ends. The CDR3 totals 14 residues. CDR1 is GTSNPN and CDR2 is SVGIG in the germline V gene (reference sequence). CDR3 nucleotides: TGTGCCTGGAGTGTTGGGCAGGCGGGTTCACCCCTCCACTTT. The encoded protein is CAWSVGQAGSPLHF.

The chain recombines TRBV7-2 with TRBJ2-3; 9 bases map to TRBD1. The junction had 5 bases not matched to a gene; V was cut back by 4 bases and J by 3 bases. This CDR3 comprises 15 residues. Germline V CDR1 and CDR2: SGHTA, FQGNSA. CDR3: CASSSGQGRTDTQYF. The CDR3, as DNA: TGTGCCAGCAGCTCTGGACAGGGGCGAACAGATACGCAGTATTTT. Combining the CDR3 with reference TRBV7-2 and TRBJ2-3 gives the whole variable domain GAGVSQSPSNKVTEKGKDVELRCDPISGHTALYWYRQSLGQGLEFLIYFQGNSAPDKSGLPSDRFSAERTGGSVSTLTIQRTQQEDSAVYLCASSSGQGRTDTQYFGPGTRLTVL.

This clone was recorded only once. The V call is TRBV6-5, the J call TRBJ2-5, with 10 bases identical to TRBD2. Trimming took 7 bases from V and 2 from J; bases not matched to a gene: 4. The CDR3 sequence is 14 residues long. Germline lookup yields CDR1 MNHEY and CDR2 SVGAGI. As DNA, the CDR3 is TGTGCCAGCAATCCAGCGGGGGGGCAAGAGACCCAGTACTTC. Its translation: CASNPAGGQETQYF.

This clone was observed once. The chain uses TRBV10-3 and TRBJ2-7; 16 nucleotides agree with TRBD2. V lost 3 bases and J lost 7; bases outside the gene matches: 6. This CDR3 comprises 16 residues. Per germline, CDR1 ENHRY and CDR2 SYGVKD. CDR3 protein: CAISDKGLAGGREQYF. DNA for the CDR3: TGTGCCATCAGTGACAAGGGACTAGCGGGGGGGCGGGAGCAGTACTTC.

The chain has TRBV11-2 and TRBJ1-1, with no clear D. V was pared by 3 bases and J by 4 bases, with 12 bases between. This CDR3 comprises 14 residues. Per germline, CDR1 SGHAT and CDR2 FQNNGV. The CDR3 loop is CASSLRDLSTEAFF. The CDR3 DNA follows: TGTGCCAGCAGCTTGAGGGATTTGAGCACTGAAGCTTTCTTT.

CDR3 DNA sequence: TGTGCCAGCAGCTTGGTTGATAGTCCCCGGGGGCTGTTTTTT. Encoded protein: CASSLVDSPRGLFF. The chain links TRBV5-6 to TRBJ2-2, with D possibly TRBD2 on 5 matching bases. Per germline, CDR1 SGHDT and CDR2 YYEEEE. The ends were cut back, 0 bases at V and 13 bases at J, with 16 bases in the middle. CDR3 length equals 14 residues.

The V gene is TRBV4-3, the J gene TRBJ1-1; 9 nucleotides align to TRBD1. V dropped 0 bases and J dropped 10; count of bases not matched to a gene: 12. Germline CDR1 and CDR2: LGHNA and YSLEER. The CDR3 consists of 16 residues. The CDR3 coding sequence is TGCGCCAGCAGCCAAGATCGAGGGACAGGGCCTTGGGGAGCTTTCTTT. Translated: CASSQDRGTGPWGAFF.

This sequence joins TRBV2 and TRBJ1-2; a possible D gene is TRBD1 (6 bases). CDR1 is SNHLY and CDR2 is FYNNEI in the germline V gene. With 5 bases removed from V and 1 base from J, the gap between germline ends came to 8 bases. The CDR3 extends over 13 amino acids. The CDR3 sequence is CASSYRDNYGYTF. The CDR3 DNA reads as TGTGCCAGCAGTTACAGGGATAACTATGGCTACACCTTC.

The V call is TRBV5-1, the J call TRBJ2-2; tentatively, D is TRBD1 (6 bases). Germline CDR1 and CDR2: SGHRS and YFSETQ. V gave up 3 bases and J gave up 4 bases, with 10 bases separating them. The CDR3 loop spans 14 amino acids. The CDR3 DNA reads TGCGCCAGCAGCTCAGGGGAAAGCACCGGGGAGCTGTTTTTT. Amino acid sequence: CASSSGESTGELFF.

The chain's CDR3 is CASSQDRGLKAFF. In DNA form, the CDR3 reads TGCGCCAGCAGCCAAGACAGAGGCTTAAAAGCTTTCTTT. The J gene is TRBJ1-1, the V gene TRBV4-3; no clear D gene. Trimming removed 0 bases at V and 9 bases at J, with 11 bases between. The CDR3 spans 13 residues. Germline loops: CDR1 LGHNA, CDR2 YSLEER.

The chain links TRBV7-3 to TRBJ1-1; D remains ambiguous. The CDR3 sequence is 13 residues long. Between the trimmed V and J ends, which lost 5 bases and 7 bases, there was a span of 14 bases. CDR1 SGHTA and CDR2 FQGTGA come from the germline V gene. CDR3 loop: CASSQSRENEAFF. The CDR3 DNA sequence: TGTGCCAGCAGCCAATCTCGGGAAAATGAAGCTTTCTTT.

The V and J genes are TRBV19 and TRBJ2-7, with TRBD2 identical over 9 bases. The V and J ends lost 5 bases and 0 bases, in that order; junction bases with no gene match: 11. CDR3 size: 17 residues. Germline values: CDR1 LNHDA, CDR2 SQIVND (reference sequence). The CDR3 loop is CASSYGGGALSSYEQYF. The CDR3 bases are TGTGCCAGTAGTTACGGCGGGGGGGCGCTTAGCTCCTACGAGCAGTACTTC.